The sequence of this T cell receptor (beta chain) was determined in a study of T cell responses to AZD1222 COVID-19 vaccine. The CDR3 covers 13 residues. V lost 2 bases and J 2 bases, leaving 5 bases between the germline ends. CDR1 is LNHNV, CDR2 YYDKDF, per germline (reference sequence). This table comes from immunoSEQ multiplex PCR, and its TCRdb copy is limited to in-frame clones, with some not included. This table holds 29,000 or so clones, about 93% found once. General study results and limits: Repertoires were obtained solely post-peak T cell response. Only a handful of AZD1222 recipients, more than five in all, had baseline seropositivity. Donors skewed white British and female; clonal diversity was possibly underestimated.

In its sample, this clone ranks as large. Its antigen is not known. The source material was peripheral blood, sampled on day 0 of AZD1222 vaccination. The chain employs TRBV15 and TRBJ2-3, with D unresolved. The receptor was derived from an adult in good health. The CDR3 region is CATSRSPTDTQYF. DNA of the CDR3: TGTGCCACCAGCAGAAGCCCCACAGATACGCAGTATTTT.